This T cell receptor (beta chain) was found in a study of shared clonotypes between healthy human individuals. Whole-study results and caveats: Only a few donors were included, so the genetic and exposure-history diversity represented was limited.

Comments on this clone: Its target is not known.

Researchers divided each subset's genomic DNA evenly across several immunoSEQ plates. The assay was immunoSEQ multiplex PCR, and TCRdb's table has in-frame clones only and misses some. The table has about 1,500,000 clones, 95% to 97% seen once; the top ten hold over 1%. Trimming took 3 bases from V and 4 from J, leaving 30 bases between them. This CDR3 is 20 amino acids long. Germline V gene sequence: CDR1 LNHDA, CDR2 SQIVND (reference sequence). The sequence derives from a man between 25 and 39 years old in good health. V is TRBV19 and J is TRBJ1-2; tentative D call: TRBD1 (5 bases). The sequencing sample was made of naive CD4+ T cells sorted from blood. Subset of the sample: CD45RA+ positively selected. CDR3 sequence: CASSITRGGRQGSSSYGYTF. For the CDR3, the DNA is TGTGCCAGTAGTATCACCCGTGGGGGTCGGCAGGGCTCCTCTTCCTATGGCTACACCTTC.